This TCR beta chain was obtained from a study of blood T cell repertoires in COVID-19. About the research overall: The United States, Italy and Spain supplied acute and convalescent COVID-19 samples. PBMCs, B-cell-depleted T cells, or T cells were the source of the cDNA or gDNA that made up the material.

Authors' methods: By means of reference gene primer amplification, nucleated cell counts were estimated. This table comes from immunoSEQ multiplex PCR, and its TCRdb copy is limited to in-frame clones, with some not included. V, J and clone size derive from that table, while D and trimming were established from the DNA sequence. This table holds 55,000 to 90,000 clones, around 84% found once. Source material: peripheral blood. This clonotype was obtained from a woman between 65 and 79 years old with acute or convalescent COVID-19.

CDR3 coding DNA: TGTGCCAGCAGTTTGACAGGGAACTATGGCTACACCTTC. Amino acid sequence: CASSLTGNYGYTF. The chain has TRBV28 and TRBJ1-2; 7 nucleotides agree with TRBD1. From germline, CDR1 is MDHEN and CDR2 SYDVKM. The ends lost 3 bases at V and 2 bases at J; junction bases unmatched: 0. The CDR3 spans 13 residues.